Shown below are 18 T cell receptor beta chains from a single sample sequenced in a study of cytomegalovirus exposure and HLA in healthy donors. The data were produced by immunoSEQ multiplex PCR, yet TCRdb's version contains in-frame clones alone and is incomplete. The table lists about 250,000 clones, approximately 87% of them singletons. The material sequenced was PBMCs. Every receptor here comes from a man aged 18 to 29 in good health and CMV-seronegative.

This clone was seen only once. The chain is built from TRBV19 and TRBJ1-2; possible D gene TRBD1, 5 bases. The CDR3 loop spans 11 amino acids. V lost 8 bases to trimming and J lost 8 bases, with 12 bases between them. Germline V gives CDR1 LNHDA, CDR2 SQIVND (reference sequence). CDR3 DNA sequence: TGTGCCAGTTTGACGGGGGACGGCTACACCTTC. Its translation: CASLTGDGYTF.

The CDR3 nucleotides read TGTGCCAGCAGTTCTCCGGGACTACTGAACTACGAGCAGTACTTC. This sequence encodes CASSSPGLLNYEQYF. The rearrangement links TRBV28 to TRBJ2-7, with TRBD2 identical over 7 bases. The length of the CDR3 is 15 residues. Per the germline V gene, CDR1 is MDHEN and CDR2 is SYDVKM. The J segment lost 3 bases and the V segment lost 4 bases, leaving 9 bases of the junction unmatched.

This clone was observed once. The genes are TRBV19 and TRBJ2-5; D possibly corresponds to TRBD2 (6 bases). The CDR3 has 12 amino acids. Germline CDR1 reads LNHDA; CDR2 reads SQIVND (reference sequence). V gave up 5 bases and J gave up 7 bases, with 11 bases separating them. The CDR3 sequence is CASSQPGGTQYF. CDR3 nucleotide sequence: TGTGCCAGTAGTCAGCCCGGGGGGACCCAGTACTTC.

This chain uses TRBV5-4 with TRBJ2-1; the D gene is possibly TRBD2 (6 bases). The germline V and J ends were trimmed by 0 bases and 5 bases, with 9 bases remaining between them. The CDR3 extends over 14 amino acids. Germline V gene data show CDR1 as SGHNT and CDR2 as YYREEE (reference sequence). The CDR3 DNA sequence: TGTGCCAGCAGCTTGGCCGGGAGAAACAATGAGCAGTTCTTC. This encodes CASSLAGRNNEQFF.

The chain recombines TRBV14 with TRBJ1-3; D gene uncertain. Per the germline V gene, CDR1 is SGHDN and CDR2 is FVKESK. CDR3 size: 17 residues. The V gene lost 0 bases and the J gene lost 0 bases, with 12 bases spanning the gap. CDR3 nucleotides: TGTGCCAGCAGCCAAGACGGGAACCTCCGCTCTGGAAACACCATATATTTT. It codes for CASSQDGNLRSGNTIYF.

The chain couples TRBV7-2 to TRBJ2-7; 8 bases fit TRBD1. Unmatched junction bases numbered 4, after V lost 4 bases and J lost 5 bases. Germline CDR1 SGHTA, CDR2 FQGNSA. The CDR3 contains 13 residues. The CDR3 DNA reads TGTGCCAGCAGCTGGGACAGGTCAAACGAGCAGTACTTC. Translation: CASSWDRSNEQYF.

The chain combines TRBV5-6 with TRBJ2-2; possible D gene TRBD1, 6 bases. Trimming removed 4 bases from V and 0 bases from J, with 10 bases in between. Looked up from germline, CDR1 is SGHDT and CDR2 is YYEEEE. CDR3 length: 15 residues. The CDR3 is CASSVTGTNTGELFF. Written as DNA, the CDR3 is TGTGCCAGCAGCGTGACAGGAACGAACACCGGGGAGCTGTTTTTT. Full variable domain (remainder filled in from reference TRBV5-6 and TRBJ2-2): DAGVTQSPTHLIKTRGQQVTLRCSPKSGHDTVSWYQQALGQGPQFIFQYYEEEERQRGNFPDRFSGHQFPNYSSELNVNALLLGDSALYLCASSVTGTNTGELFFGEGSRLTVL.

In this sample, this clone is medium-sized. The rearrangement uses TRBV4-2 and TRBJ2-1; TRBD2 agrees at 8 bases. Losses at the gene ends were 0 bases for V and 6 bases for J; bases not matched to a gene: 7. The CDR3 extends over 16 amino acids. Germline CDR1 and CDR2: LGHNA and YNFKEQ. CDR3 coding DNA: TGTGCCAGCAGCCAAGATTACAGCGGGAGCGGCAATGAGCAGTTCTTC. Residues: CASSQDYSGSGNEQFF.

The J gene is TRBJ2-5, the V gene TRBV25-1; 9 bases are a match to TRBD2. Germline trimming cut 8 bases from V and 5 bases from J; bases unmatched to any gene: 12. There are 15 residues in the CDR3. CDR1 and CDR2 (germline): MGHDK, SYGVNS. The CDR3 loop is CASLQSGRWGETQYF. The CDR3 nucleotides are TGTGCCAGCCTTCAAAGCGGGAGGTGGGGGGAGACCCAGTACTTC.

V and J are TRBV25-1 and TRBJ1-1; D gene unclear. Germline V CDR1 and CDR2: MGHDK, SYGVNS. V lost 2 bases to trimming and J lost 8 bases, with 9 bases between them. This CDR3 has 12 amino acids. The CDR3 bases are TGTGCCAGCAGTGAAGGCCCGCGGGAAGCTTTCTTT. Its translation: CASSEGPREAFF.

CDR3 region: CASSYLTGSSTDTQYF. CDR3 in DNA: TGTGCCAGCAGTTACCTGACAGGTTCTAGCACAGATACGCAGTATTTT. The rearrangement joins TRBV6-5 to TRBJ2-3; tentatively, D is TRBD1 (6 bases). Trimming took off 2 bases at V and 0 bases at J, with 12 bases between the two ends. The CDR3 is 16 residues long. CDR1 and CDR2 (germline): MNHEY, SVGAGI.

This clone was observed a few times. This chain connects TRBV18 to TRBJ2-7; 7 nucleotides agree with TRBD2. Germline trimming cut 5 bases from V and 3 bases from J; bases unmatched to any gene: 4. Germline V lookup: CDR1 KGHSH, CDR2 LQKENI. This CDR3 has 13 amino acids. In DNA, the CDR3 is TGTGCCAGCTCATTCTCTAGCGGCTACGAGCAGTACTTC. Translated: CASSFSSGYEQYF.

This clone turned up a few times. The chain joins TRBV27 to TRBJ2-7, with D maybe TRBD1 (7 bases). The CDR3 extends over 14 amino acids. V lost 4 bases and J lost 2, with 12 bases in between. The V gene's germline CDR1 is MNHEY and CDR2 SMNVEV (reference sequence). CDR3 nucleotide sequence: TGTGCCAGCAGTTCCCAGGGGGGACCCTACGAGCAGTACTTC. Translated: CASSSQGGPYEQYF.

This clone was seen just once. The sample has other DNA sequences that encode this CDR3 too. The chain combines TRBV20-1 with TRBJ2-7; tentatively, D is TRBD1 (6 bases). The CDR3 has 11 residues. Trimming stripped 5 bases from V and 4 bases from J, with 9 bases between. Germline V gives CDR1 DFQATT, CDR2 SNEGSKA (reference sequence). The CDR3 reads CSARQGYEQYF. CDR3 bases: TGCAGTGCTCGGCAGGGGTACGAGCAGTACTTC.

This clone was recorded once. V and J are TRBV28 and TRBJ2-2; D is ambiguous. Germline CDR1 and CDR2: MDHEN and SYDVKM. There are 14 residues in the CDR3. Trimming cost V 2 bases and J 0 bases, with 4 bases left between them. As DNA, the CDR3 is TGTGCCAGCAGTTTAGGCACGAACACCGGGGAGCTGTTTTTT. Its translation is CASSLGTNTGELFF.

J is TRBJ2-5 and V is TRBV6-5, with D tentatively TRBD1 (5 bases). V was cut by 5 bases and J by 8 bases, with 15 bases left in between. CDR1 MNHEY and CDR2 SVGAGI come from the germline V gene. The CDR3 is made up of 13 amino acids. In DNA, the CDR3 is TGTGCCAGCAGTCCAGGTGGGGCAGAAACCCAGTACTTC. Residues: CASSPGGAETQYF.

As for this clone: The same CDR3 arises from other DNA sequences in this sample as well. The J gene is TRBJ2-2, the V gene TRBV19; a weak D match, TRBD2 (6 bases). The V end was cut by 3 bases, the J end by 5 bases, with 10 bases between. Germline assignment: CDR1 LNHDA and CDR2 SQIVND (reference sequence). The CDR3 contains 14 residues. CDR3 coding DNA: TGTGCCAGTAGTATTGCCCGGGGGACCGGGGAGCTGTTTTTT. This encodes CASSIARGTGELFF.

The J gene is TRBJ2-1, the V gene TRBV6-6; 8 nucleotides match TRBD1. The V gene's germline CDR1 is MNHNY and CDR2 SVGAGI (reference sequence). With V trimmed by 10 bases and J by 2 bases, 7 bases remained unmatched. This CDR3 is built from 14 residues. The CDR3 DNA reads TGTGCCATCTGGGCAGGGGGCACCTACAATGAGCAGTTCTTC. Amino acids: CAIWAGGTYNEQFF.